This passage covers 12 T cell receptor beta chains from one sample sequenced in a study of blood T cell repertoires in COVID-19. Sequencing used immunoSEQ multiplex PCR; TCRdb keeps in-frame clones, though not all of them. The table lists some 100,000 clones, 87% of them singletons. The sequenced material came from peripheral blood. Receptors originate from a human donor in a cohort sampled during active COVID-19.

In this sample, this clone turned up once. The J gene is TRBJ2-3, the V gene TRBV19, with 7 bases that match TRBD2. The germline gives CDR1 LNHDA, CDR2 SQIVND (reference sequence). The CDR3 runs 14 residues. V shed 7 bases and J 3 bases; nucleotides not matched to a gene: 7. Here the CDR3 DNA reads TGTGCCAGTACTGTACGGGGGGTGACAGATACGCAGTATTTT. This codes for CASTVRGVTDTQYF.

This clone was seen a single time. As DNA, the CDR3 is TGTGCCAGCAGCCCCAGCAGGTCTTCGGAGACCCAGTACTTC. Translated: CASSPSRSSETQYF. This chain joins TRBV7-3 and TRBJ2-5; D remains ambiguous. The CDR3 is made up of 14 amino acids. Germline assignment: CDR1 SGHTA and CDR2 FQGTGA. With 5 bases removed from V and 5 bases from J, the gap between germline ends came to 15 bases. Looking up the rest from reference TRBV7-3 and TRBJ2-5 gives the full variable domain: GAGVSQTPSNKVTEKGKYVELRCDPISGHTALYWYRQSLGQGPEFLIYFQGTGAADDSGLPNDRFFAVRPEGSVSTLKIQRTERGDSAVYLCASSPSRSSETQYFGPGTRLLVL.

This clone was seen once. This chain uses TRBV5-4 with TRBJ1-2, with 8 bases lining up with TRBD1. Germline V gene data show CDR1 as SGHNT and CDR2 as YYREEE (reference sequence). The trim removed 2 bases at V and 3 bases at J, leaving 3 bases unmatched. The CDR3 sequence is 14 residues long. CDR3 DNA sequence: TGTGCCAGCAGCTTCGACAGGGGTGACTATGGCTACACCTTC. It codes for CASSFDRGDYGYTF. The entire variable domain, with the rest obtained from reference TRBV5-4 and TRBJ1-2, is as follows: ETGVTQSPTHLIKTRGQQVTLRCSSQSGHNTVSWYQQALGQGPQFIFQYYREEENGRGNFPPRFSGLQFPNYSSELNVNALELDDSALYLCASSFDRGDYGYTFGSGTRLTVV.

This clone has more than one count but fewer than ten. This sequence joins TRBV4-1 and TRBJ1-1; TRBD1 aligns across 7 bases. The length of the CDR3 is 17 residues. V was clipped by 2 bases and J by 3 bases; unmatched bases: 12. Germline CDR1 MGHRA, CDR2 YSYEKL. DNA of the CDR3: TGCGCCAGCAGCCAAACAGGGGATGTGTTGGTATACACTGAAGCTTTCTTT. Its translation: CASSQTGDVLVYTEAFF.

The chain combines TRBV10-3 with TRBJ2-7, with TRBD1 matching over 9 bases. CDR1 is ENHRY and CDR2 is SYGVKD in the germline V gene. Trimming removed 0 bases from V and 5 bases from J; junction bases left unmatched: 5. CDR3 length: 15 amino acids. The CDR3 here is CAISESDRGVHEQYF. For the CDR3, the DNA is TGTGCCATCAGTGAGTCGGACAGGGGAGTACACGAGCAGTACTTC.

The chain is built from TRBV7-3 and TRBJ2-5; weak D call: TRBD1 (6 bases). This CDR3 spans 13 amino acids. From germline, CDR1 is SGHTA and CDR2 FQGTGA. Trimming pared 4 bases from V and 4 bases from J, leaving 10 bases between. The CDR3 loop is CASSYREGETQYF. DNA of the CDR3: TGTGCCAGCAGCTACAGGGAAGGAGAGACCCAGTACTTC.

The chain recombines TRBV5-1 with TRBJ2-5; 8 bases map to TRBD2. V was clipped by 3 bases and J by 5 bases; unmatched bases: 9. This CDR3 comprises 15 residues. From germline, CDR1 is SGHRS and CDR2 YFSETQ. CDR3 region: CASSSAGTRGETQYF. The CDR3 coding sequence is TGCGCCAGCAGCTCAGCCGGGACTAGGGGGGAGACCCAGTACTTC.

The chain couples TRBV18 to TRBJ1-1, with 7 bases identical to TRBD1. V lost 0 bases to trimming and J lost 2 bases; unmatched junction nucleotides: 9. Germline V CDR1 and CDR2: KGHSH, LQKENI. The CDR3 extends over 17 amino acids. The CDR3 coding sequence is TGTGCCAGCTCACCACCACAGGGGTACAGGGTCAACACTGAAGCTTTCTTT. It is translated as CASSPPQGYRVNTEAFF.

The CDR3 here is CASSLRGFRTEAFF. CDR3 nucleotide sequence: TGTGCCAGCAGCTTACGGGGGTTCAGGACTGAAGCTTTCTTT. This chain links TRBV11-3 with TRBJ1-1, with D possibly matching TRBD1 (5 bases). Germline values: CDR1 SGHNT, CDR2 YENEEA. The CDR3 loop spans 14 amino acids. Trimming cost V 2 bases and J 5 bases, with 12 bases left between them.

This chain uses TRBV24-1 with TRBJ1-1, with D perhaps matching TRBD1 (5 bases). This CDR3 is built from 13 residues. CDR1 is KGHDR and CDR2 is SFDVKD in the germline V gene. Trimming shortened V by 0 bases and J by 5 bases, and 6 bases separated the two germline ends. The CDR3 reads CATSDLRGTEAFF. The CDR3 DNA follows: TGTGCCACCAGTGATTTGCGGGGGACTGAAGCTTTCTTT.

The rearrangement uses TRBV6-5 and TRBJ1-2; TRBD1 aligns across 7 bases. V dropped 5 bases and J dropped 6; count of bases not matched to a gene: 6. The CDR3 runs 13 residues. Germline V gene sequence: CDR1 MNHEY, CDR2 SVGAGI. The CDR3 nucleotides are TGTGCCAGCAGTCTACAGGGGTTCCATGGCTACACCTTC. As protein: CASSLQGFHGYTF.

The chain recombines TRBV7-6 with TRBJ1-4; the match to TRBD1 covers 7 bases. V shed 3 bases, J shed 0 bases, and the junction held 7 bases outside the gene matches. The CDR3 totals 17 residues. The germline V gene has CDR1 SGHVS and CDR2 FNYEAQ. In nucleotides, the CDR3 is TGTGCCAGCAGCTTGGTGGCCGGGACAGCAACTAATGAAAAACTGTTTTTT. Translated, it gives CASSLVAGTATNEKLFF.